These 21 T cell receptor beta chains originate from one sample sequenced in a study of T cell repertoires in MIS-A myocarditis. Profiled with immunoSEQ multiplex PCR; TCRdb holds only in-frame clones, not every one. The profile shows roughly 6,600 clones, about 78% of them singletons. The specimen sequenced was right inferior lung lobe tissue obtained at autopsy. These receptors came from a man aged 18 to 35 with fulminant myocarditis from multisystem inflammatory syndrome in adults (MIS-A) after COVID-19.

This clone has only a few counts. The chain uses TRBV5-5 and TRBJ2-2, with 8 positions matching TRBD1. The V gene end was trimmed by 4 bases and the J gene end by 5 bases; junction bases not matched to a gene: 7. Germline values: CDR1 SGHKS, CDR2 YYEKEE (reference sequence). The CDR3 totals 15 residues. CDR3 protein: CASSPGQGATGELFF. The CDR3 DNA reads as TGTGCCAGCAGCCCCGGACAGGGCGCTACCGGGGAGCTGTTTTTT. The full variable domain, in which reference TRBV5-5 and TRBJ2-2 provide the parts outside the CDR3, is DAGVTQSPTHLIKTRGQQVTLRCSPISGHKSVSWYQQVLGQGPQFIFQYYEKEERGRGNFPDRFSARQFPNYSSELNVNALLLGDSALYLCASSPGQGATGELFFGEGSRLTVL.

The chain carries TRBV4-1 and TRBJ2-7, with 10 nucleotides matching TRBD1. The CDR3 has 15 amino acids. V shed 4 bases and J 2 bases; nucleotides not matched to a gene: 5. Germline V gene data show CDR1 as MGHRA and CDR2 as YSYEKL. As DNA, the CDR3 is TGCGCCAGCAGCCCAAGGGACAGGGGAACCTACGAGCAGTACTTC. Translating it yields CASSPRDRGTYEQYF.

This chain links TRBV10-3 with TRBJ1-1, with unresolved D. CDR1 and CDR2 from the germline V gene are ENHRY and SYGVKD. The CDR3 length is 13 residues. V lost 0 bases to trimming and J lost 0 bases, with 2 bases between them. CDR3 region: CAISESMNTEAFF. DNA of the CDR3: TGTGCCATCAGTGAGTCTATGAACACTGAAGCTTTCTTT.

The chain joins TRBV20-1 to TRBJ2-7; D gene ambiguous. Trimming removed 3 bases at V and 0 bases at J, with 12 bases between. This CDR3 spans 14 amino acids. CDR1 is DFQATT, CDR2 SNEGSKA, per germline (reference sequence). CDR3 nucleotides: TGCAGTGCTAGTTTAAGGCTGAACTCCTACGAGCAGTACTTC. Its translation: CSASLRLNSYEQYF.

The chain recombines TRBV9 with TRBJ1-3, with D perhaps matching TRBD1 (5 bases). V shed 3 bases and J shed 4 bases, with 11 bases lying between them. Germline V gene sequence: CDR1 SGDLS, CDR2 YYNGEE. The CDR3 is 14 residues long. Here the CDR3 DNA reads TGTGCCAGCAGCGCAGGGTTGTCCGGAAACACCATATATTTT. Amino acids: CASSAGLSGNTIYF.

This clone was observed a few times. J is TRBJ2-7 and V is TRBV5-1, with D perhaps matching TRBD1 (6 bases). The CDR3 spans 14 residues. Looked up from germline, CDR1 is SGHRS and CDR2 is YFSETQ. Trimming removed 9 bases from V and 2 bases from J, with 18 bases in between. CDR3 bases: TGCGCCACGAAATACTCACAGGGCGCCTACGAGCAGTACTTC. Translated: CATKYSQGAYEQYF.

The chain carries TRBV28 and TRBJ1-2; TRBD1 agrees at 12 bases. With V trimmed by 3 bases and J by 6 bases, 8 bases remained unmatched. CDR3 length: 16 amino acids. Germline lookup yields CDR1 MDHEN and CDR2 SYDVKM. The CDR3 DNA follows: TGTGCCAGCAGTTTGCCGGGACAGGGGGCTTTGGATGGCTACACCTTC. It codes for CASSLPGQGALDGYTF.

V is TRBV21-1 and J is TRBJ2-7; the table's D call, TRBD2, was not checked against the DNA. TRBV21-1 is tagged as a pseudogene. This CDR3 contains 15 residues. CDR3 DNA: TGTGCCAACAGCAGGGGAGACGCAGGAGGAGTCGAGCAGTACTTC. Translation: CANSRGDAGGVEQYF.

The V gene is TRBV5-5, the J gene TRBJ1-2; D ambiguous. The CDR3 runs 13 residues. The V gene's germline CDR1 is SGHKS and CDR2 YYEKEE (reference sequence). Trimming removed 6 bases from V and 8 bases from J, with 17 bases in between. Written as DNA, the CDR3 is TGTGCCAGCACCCTCGTGTTGGGCTGGGGCTACACCTTC. Protein product: CASTLVLGWGYTF.

This clone is deemed large. The chain links TRBV7-2 to TRBJ2-7; 10 nucleotides align to TRBD2. The V segment lost 5 bases and the J segment 2 bases; nucleotides outside the gene matches: 12. The germline V gene has CDR1 SGHTA and CDR2 FQGNSA. The CDR3 totals 17 residues. CDR3 residues: CASSQRSGRSPAYEQYF. Here the CDR3 DNA reads TGTGCCAGCAGCCAACGTAGCGGGAGGTCCCCTGCCTACGAGCAGTACTTC.

The chain has TRBV3-1 (or the pseudogene TRBV3-2) and TRBJ2-7; TRBD2 might be the D (5 bases). V lost 5 bases to trimming and J lost 7 bases, with 15 bases between them. There are 13 residues in the CDR3. Looked up from germline, CDR1 is LGHDT and CDR2 is YNNKEL (reference sequence). In nucleotides, the CDR3 is TGTGCCAGCAGCTCCGCAGGAGGCGTGGAGCAGTACTTC. It codes for CASSSAGGVEQYF.

This chain connects TRBV11-2 to TRBJ2-3, with D tentatively TRBD1 or TRBD2 (6 bases each). The CDR3 loop spans 15 amino acids. Looked up from germline, CDR1 is SGHAT and CDR2 is FQNNGV. V lost 0 bases, J lost 8 bases, and 15 bases lay in between. CDR3 region: CASSLEGGGQGTQYF. The CDR3 DNA reads as TGTGCCAGCAGCTTAGAGGGGGGCGGGCAGGGTACGCAGTATTTT.

The chain joins TRBV18 to TRBJ2-1, with a tentative D call TRBD1 (5 bases). Per the germline V gene, CDR1 is KGHSH and CDR2 is LQKENI. This CDR3 contains 15 residues. V was cut by 3 bases and J by 3 bases, with 12 bases left in between. CDR3: CASSPGQGGYNEQFF. The CDR3 DNA reads as TGTGCCAGCTCACCGGGGCAGGGTGGCTACAATGAGCAGTTCTTC.

The V and J genes are TRBV24-1 and TRBJ2-1; 12 nucleotides line up with TRBD2. The trim removed 3 bases at V and 4 bases at J, leaving 9 bases unmatched. Germline assignment: CDR1 KGHDR and CDR2 SFDVKD. This CDR3 is 18 amino acids long. The CDR3 region has the DNA TGTGCCACCAGTGATCCAACTGGACTAGCGGGGTCATACAATGAGCAGTTCTTC. Its translation is CATSDPTGLAGSYNEQFF.

J is TRBJ2-3 and V is TRBV5-1; 8 bases fit TRBD2. The V segment lost 1 base and the J segment 3 bases; nucleotides outside the gene matches: 10. The CDR3 length is 17 residues. Germline values: CDR1 SGHRS, CDR2 YFSETQ. The DNA for the CDR3 is TGCGCCAGCAGCTTGTCGGCTGCGGGGGGTGGGACAGATACGCAGTATTTT. This codes for CASSLSAAGGGTDTQYF.

There are a few counts of this clone. J is TRBJ2-6 and V is TRBV2; D is ambiguous. The germline V gene encodes CDR1 SNHLY and CDR2 FYNNEI. Deletions cut 7 bases from V and 0 bases from J, with 13 bases between. This CDR3 spans 16 amino acids. The CDR3 region has the DNA TGTGCCAGCATGGTCCCATCCCTCTCTGGGGCCAACGTCCTGACTTTC. This codes for CASMVPSLSGANVLTF.

This sequence joins TRBV6-6 and TRBJ1-4, with D possibly TRBD1 on 5 matching bases. Germline V gives CDR1 MNHNY, CDR2 SVGAGI (reference sequence). The V and J ends lost 0 bases and 3 bases respectively, with 11 bases between them. This CDR3 is built from 16 residues. CDR3 protein: CASSYSTEEANEKLFF. CDR3 DNA sequence: TGTGCCAGCAGTTACTCGACAGAGGAAGCTAATGAAAAACTGTTTTTT.

The chain recombines TRBV7-2 with TRBJ1-6, with 12 positions matching TRBD1. CDR1 is SGHTA, CDR2 FQGNSA, per germline. The CDR3 runs to 16 residues. Trimming removed 0 bases from V and 10 bases from J; junction bases left unmatched: 4. The CDR3 nucleotides are TGTGCCAGCAGCTTAGCGGGGGACAGGGGGCAGTCACCCCTCCACTTT. Protein product: CASSLAGDRGQSPLHF.

CDR3 coding DNA: TGCGCCAGCAGCCAAGATTGGTACAGAGTTTTCTCTGGAAACACCATATATTTT. Protein: CASSQDWYRVFSGNTIYF. V usage is TRBV4-1 and J usage is TRBJ1-3; D gene unclear. The CDR3 loop spans 18 amino acids. V was pared by 0 bases and J by 0 bases, with 15 bases between. From germline, CDR1 is MGHRA and CDR2 YSYEKL.

In this sample, this clone is medium-sized. This chain links TRBV27 with TRBJ1-2; D is unresolved. V lost 4 bases to trimming and J lost 11 bases, with 11 bases between them. The CDR3 consists of 11 residues. Germline lookup yields CDR1 MNHEY and CDR2 SMNVEV (reference sequence). This chain's CDR3 is CASSCRADYTF. DNA for the CDR3: TGTGCCAGCAGTTGTAGGGCAGATTACACCTTC.

The chain is built from TRBV11-2 and TRBJ1-6, with D uncertain. The CDR3 runs to 19 residues. Germline V gene data show CDR1 as SGHAT and CDR2 as FQNNGV. V was trimmed by 1 base and J by 3 bases, leaving 19 bases between them. CDR3 region: CASSLVRPTVGDYNSPLHF. DNA for the CDR3: TGTGCCAGCAGCTTAGTCCGACCAACCGTTGGGGACTATAATTCACCCCTCCACTTT.